This TCR beta chain was sequenced during a study of blood T cells in healthy people across ages. Study-wide results and limits: The authors considered diversity estimates from one million T cells to be underestimates. No one knew whether donors had CMV, which possibly confounded expanded clonotype changes.

V trimming: 3 bases; J trimming: 6 bases; junction bases outside the gene matches: 20. The germline CDR1 and CDR2 sequences are SGHTA and FQGNSA. The CDR3 spans 19 residues. As regards this clonotype: Its specificity is unknown.

A J-beta primer mix and a sample-barcoded 5' primer were used in a second PCR of roughly 6 to 11 cycles. TCRdb called the 5' RACE reads again in MiXCR, with one record for every CDR3 protein. The sample lists 790,000 or so distinct CDR3 sequences, about 61% seen once, with roughly 25% in the top ten. The sample taken for sequencing was blood. The source of this sequence is a man aged 40-50 years in good health. The genes are TRBV7-2 and TRBJ2-7, with 10 bases that match TRBD1. CDR3 residues: CASSFASWTGGGLFSEQYF. As DNA, the CDR3 is TGTGCCAGCAGCTTTGCGAGCTGGACAGGGGGAGGGCTATTCTCCGAGCAGTACTTC.